This T cell receptor beta chain is from a study of cytomegalovirus exposure and HLA in healthy donors. PCR amplification relied on 60 Vbeta primers (plus 13 Jbeta primers). Assay: immunoSEQ multiplex PCR; the TCRdb copy retains only in-frame clones and omits some. The repertoire has about 160,000 clones, approximately 78% of them found once; the top ten carry roughly 8%. Germline assignment: CDR1 SGHNT and CDR2 YYREEE (reference sequence). V shed 8 bases and J shed 5 bases, with 28 bases lying between them. This CDR3 comprises 17 residues. The specimen was PBMCs. This clonotype originated in a male donor in good health and CMV-seropositive. The rearrangement joins TRBV5-4 to TRBJ1-2; D not resolved. Here the CDR3 reads CASTPEAPPFARYGYTF. The CDR3 DNA follows: TGTGCCAGTACCCCTGAAGCCCCCCCCTTTGCCCGTTATGGCTACACCTTC.